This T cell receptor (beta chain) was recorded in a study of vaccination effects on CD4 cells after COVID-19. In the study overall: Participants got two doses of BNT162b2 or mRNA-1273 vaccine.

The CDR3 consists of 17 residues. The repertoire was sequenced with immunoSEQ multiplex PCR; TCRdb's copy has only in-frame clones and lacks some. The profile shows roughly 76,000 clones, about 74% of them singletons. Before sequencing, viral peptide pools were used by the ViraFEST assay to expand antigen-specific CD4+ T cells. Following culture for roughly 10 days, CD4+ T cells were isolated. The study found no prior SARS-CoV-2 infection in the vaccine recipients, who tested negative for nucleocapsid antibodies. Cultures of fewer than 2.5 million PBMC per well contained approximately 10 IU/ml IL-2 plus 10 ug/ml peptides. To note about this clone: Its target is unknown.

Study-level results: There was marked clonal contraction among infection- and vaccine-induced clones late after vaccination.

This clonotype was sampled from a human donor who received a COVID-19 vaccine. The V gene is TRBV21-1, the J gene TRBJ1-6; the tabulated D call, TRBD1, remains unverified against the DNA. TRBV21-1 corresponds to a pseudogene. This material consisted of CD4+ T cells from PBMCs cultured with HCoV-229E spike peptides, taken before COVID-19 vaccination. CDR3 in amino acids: CASSNFFIMGADSPLHF. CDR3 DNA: TGTGCCAGCAGCAATTTTTTCATTATGGGGGCTGATTCACCCCTCCACTTT.